This T cell receptor (beta chain) was found in a study of blood T cell repertoires in COVID-19. Whole-study context: Sites across the United States, Italy and Spain contributed samples from acute and convalescent COVID-19.

Sequenced by immunoSEQ multiplex PCR; TCRdb stores in-frame clones only, minus some. The data hold around 220,000 clones, with under 85% observed a single time. V lost 5 bases and J lost 6, with 18 bases in between. The CDR3 contains 15 residues. Germline CDR1 reads SEHNR; CDR2 reads FQNEAQ (reference sequence). The specimen sequenced was peripheral blood. This rearrangement joins TRBV7-9 to TRBJ2-3; D might be TRBD1 (7 bases). This clonotype was sampled from a woman aged 80 or over with COVID-19, enrolled during active disease. CDR3 loop: CASSLARGARDTQYF. For the CDR3, the DNA is TGTGCCAGCAGCCTCGCCAGGGGGGCTAGGGATACGCAGTATTTT.